This T cell receptor (beta chain) was recovered during a study of blood T cell repertoires in COVID-19. Method: immunoSEQ multiplex PCR; TCRdb's copy keeps in-frame clones and lacks some. The sample shows around 180,000 clones, roughly 80% of them seen only once. The CDR3 spans 14 residues. Germline CDR1 reads MNHEY; CDR2 reads SVGEGT. The ends were cut back, 4 bases at V and 0 bases at J, with 9 bases in the middle. The sequenced material came from peripheral blood. The receptor's source is a woman younger than 45 with acute or convalescent COVID-19. The J gene is TRBJ1-2, the V gene TRBV6-2 or TRBV6-3, with D perhaps TRBD1 (5 bases). CDR3 in DNA: TGTGCCAGCAGTTTGTCGGGGGCTAACTATGGCTACACCTTC. Amino acid sequence: CASSLSGANYGYTF.